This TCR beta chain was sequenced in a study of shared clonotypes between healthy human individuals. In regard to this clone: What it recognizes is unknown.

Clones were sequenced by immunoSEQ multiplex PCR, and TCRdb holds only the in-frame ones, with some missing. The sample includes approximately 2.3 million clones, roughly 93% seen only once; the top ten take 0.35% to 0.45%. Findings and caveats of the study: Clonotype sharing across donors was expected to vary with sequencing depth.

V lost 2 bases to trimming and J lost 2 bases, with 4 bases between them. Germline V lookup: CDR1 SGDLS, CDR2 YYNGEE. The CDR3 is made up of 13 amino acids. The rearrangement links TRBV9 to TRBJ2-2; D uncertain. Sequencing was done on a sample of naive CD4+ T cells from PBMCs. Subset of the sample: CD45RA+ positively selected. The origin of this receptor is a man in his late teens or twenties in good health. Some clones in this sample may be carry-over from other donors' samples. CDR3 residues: CASSVINTGELFF. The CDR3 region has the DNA TGTGCCAGCAGCGTGATAAACACCGGGGAGCTGTTTTTT.